This TCR beta chain stems from a study of control samples from healthy donors and cancer patients. Produced via immunoSEQ multiplex PCR; TCRdb's table is partial and in-frame only. The sample lists 100,000 to 150,000 clones; around 93% were seen once. Germline CDR1 and CDR2: MNHNY and SVGAGI (reference sequence). The CDR3 runs to 15 residues. With 6 bases removed from V and 6 bases from J, the gap between germline ends came to 17 bases. The sequence was obtained from a woman aged 50 to 60 in good health. Sequencing was done on a sample of blood. The chain carries TRBV6-6 and TRBJ1-4, with no clear D. In DNA, the CDR3 is TGTGCCAGCAGCCCCGCGACACGGGGTCATGAAAAACTGTTTTTT. As protein: CASSPATRGHEKLFF.